This T cell receptor (beta chain) was captured in a study of T-cell memory formation after mild COVID-19. Background on the study: TCR clustering was largely donor specific. General study points: Among CD4+ contracting clones, most were CM and EM, and CD8+ ones EMRA. That cross-reactive memory joined was suggested by some responding clones appearing in pre-infection memory.

This CDR3 has 12 amino acids. CDR1 and CDR2 from the germline V gene are SGHAT and FQNNGV. Trimming removed 6 bases at V and 2 bases at J, with 6 bases between. 5'RACE primed from the constant segment yielded TCR alpha and TCR beta cDNA libraries bearing sample barcodes and UMIs. Each CDR3 protein gets one entry after TCRdb re-called the 5' RACE reads with MiXCR. The sample carries about 100,000 distinct CDR3 sequences, around 10% recorded once. In this sample, this clonotype turned up a few times. The antigen is not known. The gene calls are TRBV11-2 and TRBJ2-3; D unresolved. This TCR derives from a young man who had mild COVID-19 (a few samples of this study predate the infection). Cell type and time point are not known. The source material was PBMCs or a T cell subset sorted from them (not recorded which). The DNA for the CDR3 is TGTGCCAGCAGTGCGGCCACAGATACGCAGTATTTT. It is translated as CASSAATDTQYF.